This T cell receptor beta chain was identified in a study of T-cell reconstitution after alpha-beta-depleted transplantation in children. This clonotype was observed a few times. Germline assignment: CDR1 SEHNR and CDR2 FQNEAQ (reference sequence). V was cut by 2 bases and J by 3 bases, with 11 bases left in between. The CDR3 consists of 15 residues. Molecular barcoding with unique molecular identifiers was used for the TCRbeta library. TCRdb passed the PCR reads through MiXCR, listing each CDR3 protein once. In the table there are 200,000 to 300,000 distinct CDR3 sequences, 20% to 30% of which are singletons.

Sequenced here: PBMCs, mostly from graft donor cells, sampled 360 days after TCRalphabeta/CD19-depleted stem cell transplant. This receptor was identified in a female patient aged 2-9 years who had a stem cell transplant for congenital amegakaryocytic thrombocytopenia, so the T cells may come from the graft donor. The chain employs TRBV7-9 and TRBJ2-1, with D tentatively TRBD1 or TRBD2 (5 bases each). The CDR3 bases are TGTGCCAGCAGCTTAAGGGGCGCGGGCTACAATGAGCAGTTCTTC. It yields the protein CASSLRGAGYNEQFF.